The sequence of this T cell receptor (beta chain) was determined in a study of cytomegalovirus exposure and HLA in healthy donors. General study findings and limits: A missense DCLRE1C variant was associated with V- and J-gene trimming of TCR beta chains in a later analysis, and an independent cohort replicated the association. DRB1 showed the most TCR associations and HLA-C the fewest in a later analysis, as rates varied by HLA locus. Later analysis showed most CMV-associated TCR beta chains appearing HLA-restricted. Analysis was performed later, and it showed HLA-associated TCR beta chains to be more clonally expanded than equally common others.

In the PCR, 60 Vbeta and 13 Jbeta primers were used. The assay was immunoSEQ multiplex PCR, and TCRdb's table has in-frame clones only and misses some. This sample carries fewer than 200,000 clones, about four fifths of them seen once, and the ten largest clones take less than 2%. This clone was seen only a few times. No antigen is known for it. The germline V gene encodes CDR1 SGHDT and CDR2 YYEEEE. This CDR3 comprises 15 residues. V shed 3 bases and J shed 4 bases, with 16 bases lying between them. Input material: PBMCs. This chain uses TRBV5-6 with TRBJ1-1; no reliable D call. This receptor was identified in a woman aged 18-35 years in good health and CMV-seronegative. CDR3 protein: CASSSEGRLITEAFF. The CDR3 coding sequence is TGTGCCAGCAGCTCCGAGGGCAGGTTAATCACTGAAGCTTTCTTT.